The present entry profiles one T cell receptor beta chain with its context. The sample belongs to a study of T cells expressing NK-cell markers. Reanalyzing the 5' RACE reads, TCRdb keeps one entry per CDR3 protein, without DNA. Its table records hundreds of thousands of distinct CDR3 sequences. The CDR3 spans 17 residues. Germline assignment: CDR1 LGHNA and CDR2 YNFKEQ. The TCR originated in a woman between 18 and 70 years old in good health. The sample consisted of blood T cells: a sorted CD56 or NKG2C T cell subset, CD4+ or CD8+ T cells, or bulk PBMC T cells (not recorded which). The genes are TRBV4-2 and TRBJ1-2; the D call from TCRdb, TRBD1, cannot be confirmed without DNA. The CDR3 spells CASSQESVRGPRYGYTF.